In its sample, the clone carrying this T cell receptor (beta chain) was seen a few times. This sample is part of a study of T-cell memory formation after mild COVID-19. CDR1 is SQVTM and CDR2 is ANQGSEA in the germline V gene. The CDR3 is 13 amino acids. Trimming cost V 6 bases and J 1 base, with 13 bases left between them. TCRdb analysed the 5' RACE reads with MiXCR anew, one entry per CDR3 protein. Of 300,000 to 400,000 distinct CDR3 sequences in the sample, 25% to 30% were seen once. This clonotype was obtained from an adult woman who had mild COVID-19 (a few samples of this study predate the infection). Cell type and time point are not known. Sequenced: PBMCs or a T cell subset sorted from them (not recorded which). V is TRBV29-1 and J is TRBJ2-7, with D perhaps assigned TRBD1 or TRBD2 (5 bases each). This chain's CDR3 is CSVPGRRSYEQYF. CDR3 bases: TGCAGCGTCCCGGGACGCCGTTCCTACGAGCAGTACTTC.